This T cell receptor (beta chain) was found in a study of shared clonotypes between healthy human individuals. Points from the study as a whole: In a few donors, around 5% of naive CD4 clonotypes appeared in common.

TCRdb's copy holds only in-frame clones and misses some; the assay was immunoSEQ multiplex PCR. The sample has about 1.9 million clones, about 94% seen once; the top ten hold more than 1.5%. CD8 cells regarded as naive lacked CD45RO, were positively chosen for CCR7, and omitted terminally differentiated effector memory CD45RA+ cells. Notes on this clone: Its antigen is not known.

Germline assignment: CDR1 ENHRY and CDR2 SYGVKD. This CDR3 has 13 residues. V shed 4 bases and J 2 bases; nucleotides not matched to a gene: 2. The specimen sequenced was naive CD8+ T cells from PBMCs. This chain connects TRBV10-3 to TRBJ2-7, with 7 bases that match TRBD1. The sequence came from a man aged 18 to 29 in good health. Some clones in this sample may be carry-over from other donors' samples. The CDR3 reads CAISAGQAYEQYF. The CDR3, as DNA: TGTGCCATCAGTGCCGGACAGGCCTACGAGCAGTACTTC.